This is a list of T cell receptor beta chains from one sample in a study of siplizumab effects on memory and regulatory T cells. Measured with immunoSEQ multiplex PCR; TCRdb has only the in-frame clones, and not every one. The sample contains 99,000 or so clones, 93% of which appear only once. Material: Tregs sorted from blood. The receptors were sampled from a human donor in good health. The CDR3 runs from the conserved cysteine through the conserved F or W. A D gene is named only where the DNA matches it firmly. Clone size is given for some rows only: seen once, a few or many times, or a class if the clone is expanded.

abundance: NA
v_gene: TRBV5-1
j_gene: TRBJ1-1
d_gene: NA
CDR3aa: CASSLNSGGDTEAFF
CDR3nt: TGCGCCAGCAGCCTGAACTCCGGCGGGGACACTGAAGCTTTCTTT

abundance: NA
v_gene: TRBV5-4
j_gene: TRBJ2-3
d_gene: NA
CDR3aa: CASSLGSTDTQYF
CDR3nt: TGTGCCAGCAGCTTGGGCAGCACAGATACGCAGTATTTT

abundance: NA
v_gene: TRBV5-5
j_gene: TRBJ1-1
d_gene: NA
CDR3aa: CASSLELLGTEAFF
CDR3nt: TGTGCCAGCAGCTTGGAGCTTCTAGGGACTGAAGCTTTCTTT

abundance: NA
v_gene: TRBV7-8
j_gene: TRBJ2-5
d_gene: NA
CDR3aa: CASSLAPPRPETQYF
CDR3nt: TGTGCCAGCAGCTTAGCACCCCCTAGACCGGAGACCCAGTACTTC

abundance: NA
v_gene: TRBV9
j_gene: TRBJ2-5
d_gene: TRBD2
CDR3aa: CASTSGRSKTQYF
CDR3nt: TGTGCCAGCACAAGCGGGAGGTCCAAGACCCAGTACTTC

abundance: once
v_gene: TRBV5-8
j_gene: TRBJ1-6
d_gene: NA
CDR3aa: CASSLGALSSYNSPLHF
CDR3nt: TGTGCCAGCAGCTTGGGGGCACTCAGCTCCTATAATTCACCCCTCCACTTT

abundance: NA
v_gene: TRBV11-3
j_gene: TRBJ1-2
d_gene: NA
CDR3aa: CASSSSAGTRISGYTF
CDR3nt: TGTGCCAGCAGCTCATCCGCTGGGACACGGATATCGGGCTACACCTTC

abundance: NA
v_gene: TRBV19
j_gene: TRBJ2-1
d_gene: TRBD2
CDR3aa: CASIRGGGLAGGIYEQFF
CDR3nt: TGTGCCAGTATCAGGGGCGGAGGACTAGCGGGAGGTATCTATGAGCAGTTCTTC

abundance: NA
v_gene: TRBV5-1
j_gene: TRBJ2-3
d_gene: TRBD1
CDR3aa: CASSLGLTGGADTQYF
CDR3nt: TGCGCCAGCAGCTTGGGGTTGACAGGGGGTGCAGATACGCAGTATTTT

abundance: NA
v_gene: TRBV25-1
j_gene: TRBJ2-2
d_gene: NA
CDR3aa: CASSVLAPGELFF
CDR3nt: TGTGCCAGCAGTGTACTAGCACCCGGGGAGCTGTTTTTT

abundance: NA
v_gene: TRBV5-6
j_gene: TRBJ2-2
d_gene: TRBD2
CDR3aa: CASSSPGLATNTGELFF
CDR3nt: TGTGCCAGCAGCTCTCCGGGACTAGCGACGAACACCGGGGAGCTGTTTTTT

abundance: NA
v_gene: TRBV19
j_gene: TRBJ1-2
d_gene: TRBD1
CDR3aa: CASSRQWGQQRKIYGYTF
CDR3nt: TGTGCCAGTAGTCGCCAGTGGGGACAGCAACGGAAAATATATGGCTACACCTTC

abundance: NA
v_gene: TRBV30
j_gene: TRBJ2-7
d_gene: NA
CDR3aa: CAWSVGLVLPGQYF
CDR3nt: TGTGCCTGGAGTGTAGGCCTAGTACTCCCGGGGCAGTACTTC

abundance: NA
v_gene: TRBV5-1
j_gene: TRBJ2-1
d_gene: TRBD2
CDR3aa: CASSGTPGLAAGPSYNEQFF
CDR3nt: TGCGCCAGCAGCGGCACCCCGGGACTAGCGGCGGGACCCTCCTACAATGAGCAGTTCTTC

abundance: once
v_gene: TRBV2
j_gene: TRBJ2-7
d_gene: NA
CDR3aa: CASIGRTYEQYF
CDR3nt: TGTGCCAGCATTGGAAGAACCTACGAGCAGTACTTC

abundance: few
v_gene: TRBV14
j_gene: TRBJ1-1
d_gene: NA
CDR3aa: CASSQEGFTEAFF
CDR3nt: TGTGCCAGCAGCCAGGAGGGGTTTACTGAAGCTTTCTTT

abundance: NA
v_gene: TRBV30
j_gene: TRBJ1-4
d_gene: NA
CDR3aa: CAWSARQINEKLFF
CDR3nt: TGTGCCTGGAGTGCGCGACAGATTAATGAAAAACTGTTTTTT

abundance: NA
v_gene: TRBV7-8
j_gene: TRBJ1-3
d_gene: NA
CDR3aa: CASSLGTGNTIYF
CDR3nt: TGTGCCAGCTCCTTAGGCACTGGAAACACCATATATTTT

abundance: NA
v_gene: TRBV7-2
j_gene: TRBJ2-7
d_gene: TRBD1
CDR3aa: CASSRYRGTEQYF
CDR3nt: TGTGCCAGCAGCAGATACAGGGGGACCGAGCAGTACTTC

abundance: NA
v_gene: TRBV13
j_gene: TRBJ1-1
d_gene: TRBD1
CDR3aa: CASSLAGGLSRSTEAFF
CDR3nt: TGTGCCAGCAGCTTAGCAGGGGGCCTCAGTCGAAGCACTGAAGCTTTCTTT

abundance: NA
v_gene: TRBV28
j_gene: TRBJ2-7
d_gene: TRBD2
CDR3aa: CASSSPREAYF
CDR3nt: TGTGCCAGCAGTTCCCCCCGGGAGGCGTACTTC

abundance: NA
v_gene: TRBV27
j_gene: TRBJ2-7
d_gene: TRBD1
CDR3aa: CASSPWTGDNSYEQYF
CDR3nt: TGTGCCAGCAGTCCATGGACAGGGGATAACTCCTACGAGCAGTACTTC

abundance: few
v_gene: TRBV7-9
j_gene: TRBJ2-7
d_gene: NA
CDR3aa: CASSETYEQYF
CDR3nt: TGTGCCAGCAGCGAGACTTACGAGCAGTACTTC

abundance: NA
v_gene: TRBV9
j_gene: TRBJ2-7
d_gene: NA
CDR3aa: CASSVEIRGSYEQYF
CDR3nt: TGTGCCAGCAGCGTAGAAATCAGGGGTTCCTACGAGCAGTACTTC

abundance: NA
v_gene: TRBV2
j_gene: TRBJ2-5
d_gene: TRBD2
CDR3aa: CASSDPGGSRAQYF
CDR3nt: TGTGCCAGCAGTGACCCGGGCGGGAGTCGGGCCCAGTACTTC

abundance: once
v_gene: TRBV5-4
j_gene: TRBJ1-2
d_gene: NA
CDR3aa: CASSRGGGRRYGYTF
CDR3nt: TGTGCCAGCAGCCGGGGTGGGGGCCGTCGCTATGGCTACACCTTC

abundance: NA
v_gene: TRBV18
j_gene: TRBJ2-1
d_gene: NA
CDR3aa: CASSLPRDLPKRTYNEQFF
CDR3nt: TGTGCCAGCTCACTTCCCCGGGACCTCCCGAAGAGGACCTACAATGAGCAGTTCTTC

abundance: NA
v_gene: TRBV19
j_gene: TRBJ1-3
d_gene: NA
CDR3aa: CASSRIGNTIYF
CDR3nt: TGTGCCAGTAGTAGGATTGGAAACACCATATATTTT

abundance: NA
v_gene: TRBV30
j_gene: TRBJ2-1
d_gene: TRBD2
CDR3aa: CASRATSGNYNEQFF
CDR3nt: TGTGCCTCCCGGGCAACTAGCGGGAATTACAATGAGCAGTTCTTC

abundance: NA
v_gene: TRBV23-1
j_gene: TRBJ2-1
d_gene: NA
CDR3aa: CASSLWYRESYNEQFF
CDR3nt: TGCGCCAGCAGTCTATGGTACAGGGAATCCTACAATGAGCAGTTCTTC

abundance: NA
v_gene: TRBV6-1
j_gene: TRBJ2-3
d_gene: NA
CDR3aa: CASSENLSLYTPVRGDTQYF
CDR3nt: TGTGCCAGCAGTGAAAATTTGTCGCTATACACACCGGTCCGCGGAGATACGCAGTATTTT

abundance: NA
v_gene: TRBV27
j_gene: TRBJ2-7
d_gene: NA
CDR3aa: CASSFQGSSYEQYF
CDR3nt: TGTGCCAGCAGTTTCCAGGGAAGCTCCTACGAGCAGTACTTC

abundance: NA
v_gene: TRBV13
j_gene: TRBJ2-7
d_gene: NA
CDR3aa: CASLGYEQYF
CDR3nt: TGTGCCAGCTTAGGCTACGAGCAGTACTTC

abundance: NA
v_gene: TRBV7-2
j_gene: TRBJ1-1
d_gene: NA
CDR3aa: CASSPDPRSTEAFF
CDR3nt: TGTGCCAGCAGCCCCGACCCTCGGTCCACTGAAGCTTTCTTT

abundance: NA
v_gene: TRBV6-5
j_gene: TRBJ2-5
d_gene: TRBD2
CDR3aa: CASSRLAGVRETQYF
CDR3nt: TGTGCCAGCAGTCGACTAGCGGGGGTCCGGGAGACCCAGTACTTC

abundance: NA
v_gene: TRBV27
j_gene: TRBJ2-1
d_gene: TRBD2
CDR3aa: CASSLWGTSGRASNEQFF
CDR3nt: TGTGCCAGCAGTTTATGGGGGACTAGCGGGAGGGCGTCCAATGAGCAGTTCTTC